The 29 T cell receptor beta chains below come from one sample, sequenced in a study of OX40 agonist ivuxolimab in advanced cancers. Here immunoSEQ multiplex PCR was the method, and the copy in TCRdb shows in-frame clones only, minus some. The sample holds 75,000 to 100,000 clones, 91% seen once. The input for sequencing was CD4+ or CD8+ T cells sorted from blood, taken in a trial of the OX40 agonist ivuxolimab. These receptors all come from an adult with an advanced solid tumor such as melanoma, head and neck, liver or kidney cancer.

The chain couples TRBV5-1 to TRBJ2-3; the D is unclear. V dropped 2 bases and J dropped 2 bases, with 12 bases sitting between them. The germline V gene encodes CDR1 SGHRS and CDR2 YFSETQ. The CDR3 has 15 amino acids. CDR3 region: CASSFGRYATDTQYF. For the CDR3, the DNA is TGCGCCAGCAGCTTCGGTCGGTATGCCACAGATACGCAGTATTTT.

V is TRBV10-1 and J is TRBJ2-7; tentatively, D is TRBD1 or TRBD2 (5 bases each). Germline V gives CDR1 WNHNN, CDR2 SYGVQD (reference sequence). Trimming cost V 2 bases and J 3 bases, with 11 bases left between them. CDR3 length: 14 amino acids. CDR3 nucleotides: TGCGCCAGCAGTGAGGGGACCGTCAACTACGAGCAGTACTTC. It codes for CASSEGTVNYEQYF.

This clone was observed a single time. Other DNA sequences of this sample code for an identical CDR3. This chain joins TRBV4-3 and TRBJ2-5, with 10 positions matching TRBD2. The CDR3 has 16 residues. V trimming: 4 bases; J trimming: 4 bases; junction bases outside the gene matches: 9. Germline V gives CDR1 LGHNA, CDR2 YSLEER. The CDR3 coding sequence is TGCGCCAGCAGCCGGGGGGCTAGCGGGAGCTCAGAGACCCAGTACTTC. This translates into CASSRGASGSSETQYF.

The rearrangement joins TRBV7-8 to TRBJ2-7; 11 bases agree with TRBD2. Trimming cost V 2 bases and J 0 bases; bases outside gene matches: 6. The CDR3 spans 17 residues. Germline V gene lookup returns CDR1 SGHVS and CDR2 FQNEAQ. The CDR3 bases are TGTGCCAGCAGCTTATTAGCGGGAGGGCCGGGCTCCTACGAGCAGTACTTC. It translates to CASSLLAGGPGSYEQYF.

This chain links TRBV5-4 with TRBJ2-7; unclear D gene. Deletions cut 0 bases from V and 3 bases from J, with 13 bases between. The CDR3 runs 15 residues. Germline V gene sequence: CDR1 SGHNT, CDR2 YYREEE (reference sequence). The CDR3 here is CASSLAPDPFYEQYF. CDR3 in DNA: TGTGCCAGCAGCTTGGCGCCGGACCCATTCTACGAGCAGTACTTC. Full variable domain (missing parts from reference TRBV5-4 and TRBJ2-7): ETGVTQSPTHLIKTRGQQVTLRCSSQSGHNTVSWYQQALGQGPQFIFQYYREEENGRGNFPPRFSGLQFPNYSSELNVNALELDDSALYLCASSLAPDPFYEQYFGPGTRLTVT.

The chain employs TRBV12-2 and TRBJ2-3; the table's D call of TRBD1 was not tested on the DNA. TRBV12-2 is flagged as a pseudogene. CDR3 size: 18 residues. Here the CDR3 DNA reads TGTGCAAGTCGTCGGGACAGGGGGCCTCGGGGCTTCACAGATACGCAGTATTTT. Its protein is CASRRDRGPRGFTDTQYF.

The chain joins TRBV7-9 to TRBJ1-2, with D unresolved. Germline V gene lookup returns CDR1 SEHNR and CDR2 FQNEAQ (reference sequence). Deletions cut 6 bases from V and 8 bases from J, with 19 bases between. The CDR3 totals 14 residues. The CDR3 coding sequence is TGTGCCAGCAGTTTAACGGACGGCTTGAGGGGCTACACCTTC. Residues: CASSLTDGLRGYTF.

The chain combines TRBV4-2 with TRBJ1-2, with 12 bases fitting TRBD1. The CDR3 extends over 17 amino acids. Germline loops: CDR1 LGHNA, CDR2 YNFKEQ. Unmatched junction bases numbered 9, after V lost 0 bases and J lost 7 bases. The CDR3 loop reads CASSQEGTGGVSGGYTF. CDR3 sequence (DNA): TGTGCCAGCAGCCAAGAAGGGACAGGGGGCGTTAGTGGTGGCTACACCTTC.

The chain links TRBV11-1 to TRBJ2-3, with 9 bases that match TRBD1. CDR1 is SGHAT, CDR2 FQDESV, per germline (reference sequence). Trimming took 5 bases from V and 6 from J; bases not matched to a gene: 9. The CDR3 contains 15 residues. CDR3 nucleotide sequence: TGTGCCAGCAGCCTAATGGACAGGGGCTTGGATACGCAGTATTTT. Its translation: CASSLMDRGLDTQYF.

This CDR3 is CASSGTSGQETQYF. The CDR3 DNA reads as TGTGCCAGCTCCGGGACTAGCGGCCAAGAGACCCAGTACTTC. The chain couples TRBV6-6 to TRBJ2-5, with 11 bases aligning to TRBD2. Germline V gives CDR1 MNHNY, CDR2 SVGAGI (reference sequence). The V gene end was trimmed by 8 bases and the J gene end by 1 base; junction bases not matched to a gene: 3. CDR3 length equals 14 residues.

The chain uses TRBV4-3 and TRBJ2-3; weak D call: TRBD2 (5 bases). This CDR3 region has 17 residues. Germline V gives CDR1 LGHNA, CDR2 YSLEER. With 0 bases removed from V and 1 base from J, the gap between germline ends came to 14 bases. CDR3 region: CASSQEFSSTRTDTQYF. Here the CDR3 DNA reads TGCGCCAGCAGCCAAGAATTCTCTAGCACCCGCACAGATACGCAGTATTTT.

This chain uses TRBV28 with TRBJ2-2, with 7 bases aligning to TRBD2. The V and J ends lost 3 bases and 5 bases, in that order; junction bases with no gene match: 3. The CDR3 is 14 residues long. Looked up from germline, CDR1 is MDHEN and CDR2 is SYDVKM. Written as DNA, the CDR3 is TGTGCCAGCAGTTTTGCTAGCGGTACCGGGGAGCTGTTTTTT. Translation: CASSFASGTGELFF.

This rearrangement joins TRBV2 to TRBJ2-3; unclear D gene. Germline V CDR1 and CDR2: SNHLY, FYNNEI. The CDR3 sequence is 13 residues long. V was pared by 3 bases and J by 0 bases, with 4 bases between. In DNA form, the CDR3 reads TGTGCCAGCAGTGATAGTAGCACAGATACGCAGTATTTT. It is translated as CASSDSSTDTQYF.

The chain couples TRBV18 to TRBJ2-3; possibly TRBD2 for D (6 bases). Trimming removed 5 bases from V and 0 bases from J, with 15 bases in between. Germline CDR1 KGHSH, CDR2 LQKENI. This CDR3 contains 16 residues. The CDR3 region is CASSSRDFSSTDTQYF. Written as DNA, the CDR3 is TGTGCCAGCTCATCCAGGGACTTCTCTAGCACAGATACGCAGTATTTT.

This clone was seen only once. The V gene is TRBV28, the J gene TRBJ2-3, with no clear D. The V gene's germline CDR1 is MDHEN and CDR2 SYDVKM. The CDR3 is made up of 15 amino acids. With 2 bases removed from V and 2 bases from J, the gap between germline ends came to 11 bases. The CDR3 sequence is CASSLTGLPTDTQYF. In DNA, the CDR3 is TGTGCCAGCAGTTTAACTGGGCTGCCCACAGATACGCAGTATTTT.

The genes are TRBV19 and TRBJ2-1; 8 bases fit TRBD1. The CDR3 spans 15 residues. V lost 9 bases to trimming and J lost 0 bases; unmatched junction nucleotides: 7. Per germline, CDR1 LNHDA and CDR2 SQIVND (reference sequence). CDR3 in amino acids: CARGDRRSSYNEQFF. The CDR3 region has the DNA TGTGCCAGGGGGGACAGGCGTAGCTCCTACAATGAGCAGTTCTTC.

This sequence joins TRBV11-3 and TRBJ2-1, with D maybe TRBD1 (6 bases). The CDR3 has 13 amino acids. Germline V CDR1 and CDR2: SGHNT, YENEEA. V was shortened by 5 bases and J by 9 bases, with 14 bases between the two germline ends. The CDR3 loop reads CASSRGQLGEQFF. As DNA, the CDR3 is TGTGCCAGCAGCCGCGGACAGTTGGGTGAGCAGTTCTTC.

The CDR3 is CAWSRTVNTEAFF. The CDR3 DNA reads as TGTGCCTGGAGCCGGACCGTGAACACTGAAGCTTTCTTT. This chain connects TRBV30 to TRBJ1-1; no clear D. The CDR3 is 13 amino acids. Germline CDR1 reads GTSNPN; CDR2 reads SVGIG (reference sequence). V lost 3 bases to trimming and J lost 0 bases, with 8 bases between them.

This chain uses TRBV28 with TRBJ2-5; possibly TRBD2 for D (5 bases). Germline CDR1 reads MDHEN; CDR2 reads SYDVKM. This CDR3 is built from 14 residues. V was shortened by 10 bases and J by 3 bases, with 18 bases between the two germline ends. CDR3: CATSPIGNEETQYF. The CDR3 DNA reads as TGTGCCACCTCTCCCATCGGGAACGAAGAGACCCAGTACTTC.

This CDR3 is CASSIPGGGTF. The CDR3 DNA reads TGTGCCAGCAGCATCCCCGGGGGAGGCACCTTC. This chain joins TRBV21-1 and TRBJ1-2. TRBV21-1 is an annotated pseudogene. CDR3 length: 11 residues.

The chain links TRBV9 to TRBJ2-5, with TRBD2 as a possible D gene (5 bases). V dropped 1 base and J dropped 7 bases, with 14 bases sitting between them. Per germline, CDR1 SGDLS and CDR2 YYNGEE. The CDR3 sequence is 14 residues long. This CDR3 reads CASSVSGLVGTQYF. DNA for the CDR3: TGTGCCAGCAGCGTATCGGGATTGGTTGGGACCCAGTACTTC.

This sequence joins TRBV28 and TRBJ2-1; 7 bases map to TRBD1. J was trimmed by 7 bases and V by 4 bases; bases with no gene match: 7. Germline CDR1 and CDR2: MDHEN and SYDVKM. This CDR3 comprises 14 residues. CDR3 in amino acids: CASSSPTGTNEQFF. CDR3 in DNA: TGTGCCAGCAGTTCCCCGACAGGGACAAATGAGCAGTTCTTC.

Of note for this clone: Within the sample, other DNA sequences also encode this same CDR3. This CDR3 is CASSRGQAYEQYF. The CDR3 nucleotides read TGTGCCAGCAGCCGAGGACAGGCCTACGAGCAGTACTTC. This chain uses TRBV7-2 with TRBJ2-7; 7 bases fit TRBD1. With V trimmed by 5 bases and J by 2 bases, 3 bases remained unmatched. The CDR3 loop spans 13 amino acids. Germline values: CDR1 SGHTA, CDR2 FQGNSA.

The CDR3 region is CASKGTSGHTEQYF. The CDR3, as DNA: TGTGCCAGTAAAGGGACTAGCGGGCACACAGAGCAGTACTTC. V and J are TRBV19 and TRBJ2-7; 12 bases map to TRBD2. The CDR3 loop spans 14 amino acids. The J segment lost 7 bases and the V segment lost 7 bases, leaving 8 bases of the junction unmatched. Germline loops: CDR1 LNHDA, CDR2 SQIVND (reference sequence).

This clone has a single count. The V and J genes are TRBV18 and TRBJ2-6; 7 bases line up with TRBD1. The CDR3 is 15 residues long. With 4 bases clipped from V and 2 bases from J, the junction kept 2 bases outside the gene matches. Germline loops: CDR1 KGHSH, CDR2 LQKENI. The chain's CDR3 is CASSLQGAGANVLTF. CDR3 in DNA: TGTGCCAGCTCACTGCAGGGGGCTGGGGCCAACGTCCTGACTTTC.

This sequence joins TRBV7-8 and TRBJ2-7, with D possibly matching TRBD1 (6 bases). Trimming shortened V by 4 bases and J by 5 bases, and 18 bases separated the two germline ends. The CDR3 extends over 15 amino acids. Germline CDR1 reads SGHVS; CDR2 reads FQNEAQ. The CDR3 DNA is TGTGCCAGCAGCTCAATTCTACAGGGAGCCAACGAGCAGTACTTC. This encodes CASSSILQGANEQYF.

The gene calls are TRBV7-3 and TRBJ2-1; D may match TRBD1 or TRBD2 (5 bases each). Trimming pared 5 bases from V and 0 bases from J, leaving 17 bases between. From germline, CDR1 is SGHTA and CDR2 FQGTGA. The CDR3 consists of 17 residues. The CDR3 is CASSKGVGTDSYNEQFF. In DNA form, the CDR3 reads TGTGCCAGCAGCAAAGGGGTGGGGACGGACTCCTACAATGAGCAGTTCTTC.

V and J are TRBV19 and TRBJ1-5; the D gene is possibly TRBD1 (5 bases). The ends were cut back, 7 bases at V and 2 bases at J, with 18 bases in the middle. CDR3 size: 16 residues. The germline gives CDR1 LNHDA, CDR2 SQIVND (reference sequence). CDR3 loop: CASNDFGGFGNQPQHF. The CDR3 DNA sequence: TGTGCCAGTAACGATTTCGGGGGATTCGGCAATCAGCCCCAGCATTTT.

The genes are TRBV10-3 and TRBJ1-1; the D gene is possibly TRBD1 (6 bases). Germline loops: CDR1 ENHRY, CDR2 SYGVKD. The CDR3 spans 15 residues. Trimming removed 4 bases from V and 0 bases from J, with 12 bases in between. In nucleotides, the CDR3 is TGTGCCATCAGTGGGCTACAGGGCATGAACACTGAAGCTTTCTTT. Amino acids: CAISGLQGMNTEAFF.